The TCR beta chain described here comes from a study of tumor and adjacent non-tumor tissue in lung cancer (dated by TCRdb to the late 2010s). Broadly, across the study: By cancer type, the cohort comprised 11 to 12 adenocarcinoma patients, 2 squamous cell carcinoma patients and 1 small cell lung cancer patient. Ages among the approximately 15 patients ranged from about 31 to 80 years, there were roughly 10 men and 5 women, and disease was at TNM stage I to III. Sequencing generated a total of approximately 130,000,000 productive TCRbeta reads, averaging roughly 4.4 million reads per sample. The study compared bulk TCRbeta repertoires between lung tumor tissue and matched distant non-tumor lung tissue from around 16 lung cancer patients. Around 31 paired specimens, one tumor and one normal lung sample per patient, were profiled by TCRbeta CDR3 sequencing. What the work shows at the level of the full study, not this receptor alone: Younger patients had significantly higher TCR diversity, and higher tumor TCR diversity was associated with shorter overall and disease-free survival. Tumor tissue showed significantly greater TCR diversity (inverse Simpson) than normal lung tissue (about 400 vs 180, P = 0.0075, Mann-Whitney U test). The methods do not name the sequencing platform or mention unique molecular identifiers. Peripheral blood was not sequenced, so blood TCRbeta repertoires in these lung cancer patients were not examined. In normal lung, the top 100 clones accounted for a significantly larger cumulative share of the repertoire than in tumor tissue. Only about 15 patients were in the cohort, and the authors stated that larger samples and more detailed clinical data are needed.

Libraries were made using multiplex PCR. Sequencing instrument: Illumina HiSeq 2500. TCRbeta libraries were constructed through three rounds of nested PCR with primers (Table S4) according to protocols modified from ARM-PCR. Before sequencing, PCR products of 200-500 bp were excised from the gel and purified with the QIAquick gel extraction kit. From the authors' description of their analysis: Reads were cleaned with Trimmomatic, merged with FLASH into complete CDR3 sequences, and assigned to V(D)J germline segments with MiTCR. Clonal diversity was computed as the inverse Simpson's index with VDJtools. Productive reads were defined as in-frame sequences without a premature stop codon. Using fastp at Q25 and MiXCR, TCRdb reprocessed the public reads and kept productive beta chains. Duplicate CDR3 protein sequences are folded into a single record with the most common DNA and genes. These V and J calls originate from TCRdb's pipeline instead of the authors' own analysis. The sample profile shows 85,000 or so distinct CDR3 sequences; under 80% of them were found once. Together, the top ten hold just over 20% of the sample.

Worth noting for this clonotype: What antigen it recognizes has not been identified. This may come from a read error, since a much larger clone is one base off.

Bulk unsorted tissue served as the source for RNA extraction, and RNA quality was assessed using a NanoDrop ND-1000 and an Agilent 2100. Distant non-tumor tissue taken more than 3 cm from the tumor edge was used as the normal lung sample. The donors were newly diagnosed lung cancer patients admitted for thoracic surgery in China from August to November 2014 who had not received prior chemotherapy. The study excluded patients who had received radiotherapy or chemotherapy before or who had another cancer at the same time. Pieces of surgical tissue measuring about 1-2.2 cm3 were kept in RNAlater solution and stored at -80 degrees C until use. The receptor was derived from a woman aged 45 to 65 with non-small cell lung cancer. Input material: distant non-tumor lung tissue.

Read as DNA, the sequence is TGTGCCACCGAAGGAGCGACAGGGTTGGGAGAGACCCAGTACTTC. It encodes CATEGATGLGETQYF. The V gene is TRBV24-1 and the J gene is TRBJ2-5; the central 7 bases match TRBD1. V ends up 9 bases short and J 4 bases short, with an unmatched junction base count of 13. The germline V gene yields KGHDR for CDR1 and SFDVKD for CDR2. Counted from cysteine to phenylalanine, this CDR3 has 15 amino acids. Only the CDR3 portion is preserved as DNA: 45 bases, with reading frame beginning at the first base.